This paragraph covers one T cell receptor beta chain sequence. Original handling: Nucleated cell counts were estimated from reference gene primer amplification. Produced via immunoSEQ multiplex PCR; TCRdb's table is partial and in-frame only. Clonal size and the V and J genes are those of that table, whereas D and trimming came from the DNA. The table includes tens of thousands of clones, 78% detected once. This sample is drawn from a study of blood T cell repertoires in COVID-19. The germline V gene has CDR1 MNHEY and CDR2 SVGEGT. CDR3 size: 18 residues. V was pared by 4 bases and J by 4 bases, with 8 bases of the junction left unmatched.

This chain uses TRBV6-2 or TRBV6-3 with TRBJ2-2; 14 bases are a match to TRBD2. Sequencing was carried out using peripheral blood. The clonotype comes from a man between 65 and 85 years old with COVID-19, enrolled during active disease. The CDR3 protein is CASSSPGLAGVITGELFF. The CDR3 DNA reads as TGTGCCAGCAGTTCCCCGGGACTAGCGGGAGTTATCACCGGGGAGCTGTTTTTT.